The present entry profiles one T cell receptor (beta chain) with its context. The sample belongs to a study of shared clonotypes between healthy human individuals. The protocol was immunoSEQ multiplex PCR, while the TCRdb copy is restricted to in-frame clones and leaves out a portion. The sample has about 2.3 million clones, around 90% seen once. Adult donors, all healthy and HIV-negative, had no recent acute infections or vaccinations. Trimming shortened V by 5 bases and J by 6 bases, and 10 bases separated the two germline ends. Germline V gene sequence: CDR1 MNHNS, CDR2 SASEGT. This CDR3 has 13 amino acids.

The sample consisted of naive CD4+ T cells from PBMCs. Subset: CD45RA+ positively selected. The V gene is TRBV6-1, the J gene TRBJ1-4; D is uncertain. This TCR was recovered from a man between 18 and 35 years old in good health. Some clones in this sample may be carry-over from other donors' samples. The CDR3 loop is CASSLWGYEKLFF. The CDR3 nucleotides read TGTGCCAGCAGTCTCTGGGGATATGAAAAACTGTTTTTT.